A single sample gave rise to the 18 T cell receptor beta chains below, sequenced in a study of shared clonotypes between healthy human individuals. Clones were sequenced by immunoSEQ multiplex PCR, and TCRdb holds only the in-frame ones, with some missing. The data show approximately 2.3 million clones, 93% seen once. The material sequenced was naive CD4+ T cells from PBMCs. Subset reported: CD45RA+ positively selected. The origin of the receptors is a man between 18 and 29 years old in good health. Some clones in this sample may be carry-over from other donors' samples.

This chain uses TRBV9 with TRBJ2-7; TRBD1 is a possible D gene (6 bases). Trimming removed 4 bases at V and 2 bases at J, with 13 bases between. The CDR3 loop spans 14 amino acids. Germline CDR1 is SGDLS and CDR2 is YYNGEE. DNA for the CDR3: TGTGCCAGCAGCCCCAAGGGGGTAACCTACGAGCAGTACTTC. This encodes CASSPKGVTYEQYF.

The chain combines TRBV9 with TRBJ1-3; D not certain. Germline V CDR1 and CDR2: SGDLS, YYNGEE. CDR3 length: 16 amino acids. V was trimmed by 0 bases and J by 4 bases, leaving 14 bases between them. The CDR3, as DNA: TGTGCCAGCAGCGTAGCTTTGAGGGCGCAGGGAAACACCATATATTTT. Amino acids: CASSVALRAQGNTIYF.

Remarks on this clone: This sample includes further DNA sequences coding for the same CDR3. The rearrangement uses TRBV28 and TRBJ2-1; maybe TRBD2 (6 bases). V was clipped by 6 bases and J by 3 bases, with 9 bases between them. The germline gives CDR1 MDHEN, CDR2 SYDVKM. The CDR3 has 13 amino acids. CDR3 DNA: TGTGCCAGCAGCCTGGGGGGCTACAATGAGCAGTTCTTC. Residues: CASSLGGYNEQFF.

J is TRBJ2-7 and V is TRBV9; 7 bases agree with TRBD2. The CDR3 has 17 residues. Germline V gene data show CDR1 as SGDLS and CDR2 as YYNGEE. V lost 0 bases to trimming and J lost 0 bases; unmatched junction nucleotides: 9. The CDR3 protein is CASSVDAERDYSYEQYF. The CDR3 DNA reads TGTGCCAGCAGCGTAGATGCGGAGCGGGACTACTCCTACGAGCAGTACTTC.

The rearrangement uses TRBV27 and TRBJ2-7, with TRBD1 as a possible D gene (6 bases). Germline V gene lookup returns CDR1 MNHEY and CDR2 SMNVEV (reference sequence). V lost 0 bases to trimming and J lost 4 bases, with 19 bases between them. The CDR3 totals 17 residues. CDR3: CASSLSIGRGLSYEQYF. The CDR3 DNA follows: TGTGCCAGCAGTTTATCGATAGGCAGGGGCCTATCTTACGAGCAGTACTTC.

The J gene is TRBJ2-2, the V gene TRBV30; 7 bases are a match to TRBD2. V shed 1 base and J 4 bases; nucleotides not matched to a gene: 0. Germline V gene data show CDR1 as GTSNPN and CDR2 as SVGIG (reference sequence). The CDR3 totals 13 residues. In nucleotides, the CDR3 is TGTGCCTGGAGTGGGGGGGGCACCGGGGAGCTGTTTTTT. Encoded protein: CAWSGGGTGELFF.

This chain joins TRBV4-3 and TRBJ2-1; 10 nucleotides agree with TRBD2. CDR1 and CDR2 from the germline V gene are LGHNA and YSLEER. This CDR3 has 16 residues. V gave up 0 bases and J gave up 5 bases; unmatched junction bases: 4. The CDR3 reads CASSQDLAGDDNEQFF. The CDR3 DNA reads as TGCGCCAGCAGCCAAGATCTAGCGGGAGACGACAATGAGCAGTTCTTC.

This clone was seen a few times. The chain couples TRBV4-3 to TRBJ1-1; D is unclear. Germline CDR1 and CDR2: LGHNA and YSLEER. CDR3 length: 12 amino acids. V was trimmed by 1 base and J by 7 bases, leaving 7 bases between them. CDR3 residues: CASSQGGIEAFF. CDR3 DNA sequence: TGCGCCAGCAGCCAAGGCGGGATTGAAGCTTTCTTT.

As for this clone: The sample has other DNA sequences that encode this CDR3 too. V and J are TRBV28 and TRBJ1-2, with 9 bases matching TRBD1. Germline CDR1 is MDHEN and CDR2 is SYDVKM. With 3 bases clipped from V and 2 bases from J, the junction kept 1 base outside the gene matches. The CDR3 contains 14 residues. The CDR3 spells CASSLGTGNYGYTF. The CDR3 nucleotides are TGTGCCAGCAGTTTGGGGACAGGGAACTATGGCTACACCTTC.

As regards this clone: This sample also contains other DNA sequences that code for the same CDR3. The V call is TRBV9, the J call TRBJ2-7; D possibly corresponds to TRBD2 (5 bases). The V and J ends lost 0 bases and 0 bases respectively, with 10 bases between them. This CDR3 has 15 residues. CDR1 and CDR2 from the germline V gene are SGDLS and YYNGEE. The CDR3 is CASSVGGGGSYEQYF. DNA of the CDR3: TGTGCCAGCAGCGTAGGCGGCGGAGGCTCCTACGAGCAGTACTTC.

The gene calls are TRBV6-1 and TRBJ2-5; a weak D match, TRBD1 (6 bases). Trimming removed 7 bases at V and 6 bases at J, with 18 bases between. This CDR3 has 14 amino acids. Germline V lookup: CDR1 MNHNS, CDR2 SASEGT. For the CDR3, the DNA is TGTGCCAGCATCGGGTACAGGGTGGGTCAGACCCAGTACTTC. It codes for CASIGYRVGQTQYF.

This chain joins TRBV4-2 and TRBJ2-1; the D is unclear. Looked up from germline, CDR1 is LGHNA and CDR2 is YNFKEQ. Trimming stripped 4 bases from V and 1 base from J, with 11 bases between. CDR3 length: 15 residues. Written as DNA, the CDR3 is TGTGCCAGCAGCCCCCACTGGGAATCCTACAATGAGCAGTTCTTC. Its translation is CASSPHWESYNEQFF.

In this sample, this clone turned up a few times. The chain recombines TRBV11-2 with TRBJ1-1, with no clear D. The germline V and J ends were trimmed by 5 bases and 6 bases, with 13 bases remaining between them. Germline V gene lookup returns CDR1 SGHAT and CDR2 FQNNGV. The CDR3 has 13 residues. CDR3 residues: CASSPWGGAEAFF. Written as DNA, the CDR3 is TGTGCCAGCAGCCCGTGGGGTGGTGCTGAAGCTTTCTTT.

The chain has TRBV6-6 and TRBJ2-7; 11 bases agree with TRBD2. CDR1 and CDR2 (germline): MNHNY, SVGAGI (reference sequence). The CDR3 length is 15 residues. V was pared by 7 bases and J by 5 bases, with 10 bases of the junction left unmatched. CDR3 loop: CASIDIAGGPHEQYF. In DNA form, the CDR3 reads TGTGCCAGCATCGATATAGCGGGAGGGCCTCACGAGCAGTACTTC.

This chain uses TRBV7-3 with TRBJ2-7, with 7 bases matching TRBD2. The length of the CDR3 is 13 residues. J gave up 4 bases and V 5 bases, and 5 bases lay outside the gene matches. From germline, CDR1 is SGHTA and CDR2 FQGTGA. The CDR3 DNA reads as TGTGCCAGCAGCCCAGCGGGGCCGTACGAGCAGTACTTC. Translating gives CASSPAGPYEQYF.

The chain is built from TRBV5-1 and TRBJ2-2, with 8 bases fitting TRBD1. This CDR3 is built from 15 residues. Germline V gives CDR1 SGHRS, CDR2 YFSETQ. The V and J ends lost 4 bases and 4 bases, in that order; junction bases with no gene match: 6. The CDR3 reads CASSVVQGATGELFF. DNA for the CDR3: TGCGCCAGCAGCGTAGTTCAGGGGGCCACCGGGGAGCTGTTTTTT.

V usage is TRBV18 and J usage is TRBJ1-5, with 9 bases aligning to TRBD1. This CDR3 has 16 residues. J was trimmed by 6 bases and V by 3 bases; bases with no gene match: 9. Germline V gene sequence: CDR1 KGHSH, CDR2 LQKENI. CDR3 sequence: CASSPSQGARGQPQHF. DNA for the CDR3: TGTGCCAGCTCACCCTCACAGGGGGCGAGGGGTCAGCCCCAGCATTTT.

V and J are TRBV15 and TRBJ2-1, with D perhaps being TRBD1 or TRBD2 (7 bases each). The CDR3 has 15 amino acids. CDR1 LNHNV and CDR2 YYDKDF come from the germline V gene (reference sequence). V lost 8 bases, J lost 3 bases, and 17 bases lay in between. The CDR3 region has the DNA TGTGCCACCCAAAGGGGGGGACAGCTCTACAATGAGCAGTTCTTC. Protein sequence: CATQRGGQLYNEQFF.